This TCR beta chain was sequenced during a study of cytomegalovirus exposure and HLA in healthy donors. V dropped 2 bases and J dropped 3; count of bases not matched to a gene: 14. The CDR3 runs 19 residues. The germline gives CDR1 SGHTS, CDR2 YDEGEE. The PCR ran on 60 Vbeta and 13 Jbeta primers. Method: immunoSEQ multiplex PCR; TCRdb's copy keeps in-frame clones and lacks some. The table includes 90,000 to 120,000 clones, 82% detected once. The sequence derives from a man aged 30-40 years in good health and CMV-seropositive. The chain links TRBV5-8 to TRBJ2-2; 9 nucleotides match TRBD1. The sequencing input was PBMCs. CDR3 loop: CASSLGTGIAWGDTGELFF. Here the CDR3 DNA reads TGTGCCAGCAGCTTAGGGACAGGGATAGCATGGGGGGACACCGGGGAGCTGTTTTTT.